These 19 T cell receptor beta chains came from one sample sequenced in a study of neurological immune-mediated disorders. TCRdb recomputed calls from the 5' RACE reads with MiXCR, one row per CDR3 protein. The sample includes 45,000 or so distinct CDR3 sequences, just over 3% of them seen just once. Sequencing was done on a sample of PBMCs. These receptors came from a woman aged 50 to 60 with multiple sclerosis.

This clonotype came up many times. Here the CDR3 DNA reads TGCAGTTTACTCCTCCCCAGCTCCTACGAGCAGTACTTC. It specifies CSLLLPSSYEQYF. The rearrangement joins TRBV20-1 to TRBJ2-7, with D hard to call. From germline, CDR1 is DFQATT and CDR2 SNEGSKA (reference sequence). This CDR3 comprises 13 residues. The V end was cut by 8 bases, the J end by 0 bases, with 14 bases between.

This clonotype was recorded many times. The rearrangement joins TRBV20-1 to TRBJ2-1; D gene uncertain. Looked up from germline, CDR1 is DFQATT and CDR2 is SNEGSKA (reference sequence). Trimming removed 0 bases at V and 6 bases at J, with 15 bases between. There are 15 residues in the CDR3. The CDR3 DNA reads TGCAGTGCTAGAGACCCTATTAATAAGGTCAATGAGCAGTTCTTC. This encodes CSARDPINKVNEQFF.

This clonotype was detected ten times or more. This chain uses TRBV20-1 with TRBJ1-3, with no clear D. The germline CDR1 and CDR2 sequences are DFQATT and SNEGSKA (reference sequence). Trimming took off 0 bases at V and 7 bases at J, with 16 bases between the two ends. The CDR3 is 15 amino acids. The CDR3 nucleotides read TGCAGTGCTAGAGACCTGCAGATTGGCGGGAACACCATATATTTT. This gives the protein CSARDLQIGGNTIYF.

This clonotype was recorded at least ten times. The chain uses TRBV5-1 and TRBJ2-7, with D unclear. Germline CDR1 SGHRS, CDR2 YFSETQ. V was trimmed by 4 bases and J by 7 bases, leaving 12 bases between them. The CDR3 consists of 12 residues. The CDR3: CASSPNNREQYF. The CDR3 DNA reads TGCGCCAGCAGCCCGAATAATAGGGAGCAGTACTTC. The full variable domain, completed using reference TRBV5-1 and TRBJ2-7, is KAGVTQTPRYLIKTRGQQVTLSCSPISGHRSVSWYQQTPGQGLQFLFEYFSETQRNKGNFPGRFSGRQFSNSRSEMNVSTLELGDSALYLCASSPNNREQYFGPGTRLTVT.

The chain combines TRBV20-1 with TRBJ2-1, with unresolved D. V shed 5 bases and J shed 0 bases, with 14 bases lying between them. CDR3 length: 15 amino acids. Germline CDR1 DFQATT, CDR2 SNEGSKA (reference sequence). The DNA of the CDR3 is TGCAGTGCTTCCTCCCCGGCTCGCTCCTACAATGAGCAGTTCTTC. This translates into CSASSPARSYNEQFF.

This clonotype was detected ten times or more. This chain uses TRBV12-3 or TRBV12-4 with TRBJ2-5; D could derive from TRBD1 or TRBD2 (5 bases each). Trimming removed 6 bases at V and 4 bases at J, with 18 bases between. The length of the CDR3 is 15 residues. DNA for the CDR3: TGTGCCAGCAGCCCCGGGACGCAGCCCCGAGAGACCCAGTACTTC. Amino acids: CASSPGTQPRETQYF.

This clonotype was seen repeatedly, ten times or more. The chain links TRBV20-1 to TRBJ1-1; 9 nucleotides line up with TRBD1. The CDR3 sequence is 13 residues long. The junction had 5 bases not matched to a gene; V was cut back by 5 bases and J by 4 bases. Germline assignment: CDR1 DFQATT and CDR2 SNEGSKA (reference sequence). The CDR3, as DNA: TGCAGTGCTTTAACAGGGGGCTTCACTGAAGCTTTCTTT. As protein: CSALTGGFTEAFF.

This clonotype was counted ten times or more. The CDR3 loop reads CASSLGWQHHRGNEKLFF. CDR3 in DNA: TGTGCCAGCAGCTTAGGATGGCAGCACCATCGGGGTAATGAAAAACTGTTTTTT. The chain couples TRBV7-8 to TRBJ1-4; D call uncertain. Germline V gene lookup returns CDR1 SGHVS and CDR2 FQNEAQ. With 1 base removed from V and 4 bases from J, the gap between germline ends came to 19 bases. CDR3 length: 18 amino acids.

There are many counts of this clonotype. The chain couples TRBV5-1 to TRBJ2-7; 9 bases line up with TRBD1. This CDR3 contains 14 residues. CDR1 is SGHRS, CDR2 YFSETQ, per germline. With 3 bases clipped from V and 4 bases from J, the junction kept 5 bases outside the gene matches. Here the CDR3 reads CASSSTGGSYEQYF. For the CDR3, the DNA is TGCGCCAGCAGCTCAACAGGGGGCTCATACGAGCAGTACTTC. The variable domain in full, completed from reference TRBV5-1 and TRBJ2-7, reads KAGVTQTPRYLIKTRGQQVTLSCSPISGHRSVSWYQQTPGQGLQFLFEYFSETQRNKGNFPGRFSGRQFSNSRSEMNVSTLELGDSALYLCASSSTGGSYEQYFGPGTRLTVT.

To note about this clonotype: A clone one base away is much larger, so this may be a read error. The CDR3 sequence is CATSRDPTNNEKLFF. CDR3 sequence (DNA): TGTGCCACCAGCAGAGATCCGACAAATAATGAAAAACTGTTTTTT. The V gene is TRBV15, the J gene TRBJ1-4; D not certain. The CDR3 runs to 15 residues. The germline V and J ends were trimmed by 0 bases and 4 bases, with 9 bases remaining between them. The germline gives CDR1 LNHNV, CDR2 YYDKDF (reference sequence). The full variable domain, completed using reference TRBV15 and TRBJ1-4, is DAMVIQNPRYQVTQFGKPVTLSCSQTLNHNVMYWYQQKSSQAPKLLFHYYDKDFNNEADTPDNFQSRRPNTSFCFLDIRSPGLGDTAMYLCATSRDPTNNEKLFFGSGTQLSVL.

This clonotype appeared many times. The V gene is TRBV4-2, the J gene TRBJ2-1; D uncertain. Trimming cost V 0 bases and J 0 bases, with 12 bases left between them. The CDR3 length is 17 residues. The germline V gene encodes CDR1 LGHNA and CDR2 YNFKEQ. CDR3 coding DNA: TGTGCCAGCAGCCAAGACCCCCCCTCCTACTCCTACAATGAGCAGTTCTTC. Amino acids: CASSQDPPSYSYNEQFF.

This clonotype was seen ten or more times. The CDR3 here is CASSSGPLEDSPLHF. For the CDR3, the DNA is TGTGCCAGCAGCTCCGGACCTTTGGAGGATTCACCCCTCCACTTT. The V and J genes are TRBV7-6 and TRBJ1-6; no clear D. CDR1 and CDR2 (germline): SGHVS, FNYEAQ. The CDR3 runs to 15 residues. V dropped 4 bases and J dropped 8 bases, with 15 bases sitting between them.

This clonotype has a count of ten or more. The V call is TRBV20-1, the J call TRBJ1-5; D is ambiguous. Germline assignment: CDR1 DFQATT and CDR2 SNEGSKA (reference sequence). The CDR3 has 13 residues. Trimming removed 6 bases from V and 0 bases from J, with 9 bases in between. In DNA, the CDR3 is TGCAGTGCCCGGACGGATAGCAATCAGCCCCAGCATTTT. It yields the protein CSARTDSNQPQHF.

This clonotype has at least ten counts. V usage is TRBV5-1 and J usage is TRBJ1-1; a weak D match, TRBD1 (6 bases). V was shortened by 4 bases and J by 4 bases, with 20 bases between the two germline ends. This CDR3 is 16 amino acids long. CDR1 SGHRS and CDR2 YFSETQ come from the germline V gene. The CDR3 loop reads CASSPRTAVGITEAFF. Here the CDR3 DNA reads TGCGCCAGCAGCCCAAGGACAGCCGTCGGGATCACTGAAGCTTTCTTT.

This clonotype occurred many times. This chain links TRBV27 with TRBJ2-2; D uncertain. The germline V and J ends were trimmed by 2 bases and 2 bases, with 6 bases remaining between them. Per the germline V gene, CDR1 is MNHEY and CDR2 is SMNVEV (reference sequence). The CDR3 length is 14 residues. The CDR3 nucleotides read TGTGCCAGCAGTTTAGCCCATAACACCGGGGAGCTGTTTTTT. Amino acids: CASSLAHNTGELFF.

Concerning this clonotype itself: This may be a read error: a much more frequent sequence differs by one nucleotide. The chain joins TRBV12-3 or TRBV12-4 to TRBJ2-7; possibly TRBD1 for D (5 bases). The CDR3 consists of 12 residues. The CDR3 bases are TGTGACAGCAGTTTAGGGGCACACGAGCAGTACGTC. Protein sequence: CDSSLGAHEQYV.

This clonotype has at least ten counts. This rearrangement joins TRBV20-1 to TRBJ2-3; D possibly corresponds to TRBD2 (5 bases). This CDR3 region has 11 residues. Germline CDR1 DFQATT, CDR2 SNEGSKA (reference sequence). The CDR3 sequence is CSKRSTDTQYF. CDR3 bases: TGCAGCAAGCGGAGCACAGATACGCAGTATTTT.

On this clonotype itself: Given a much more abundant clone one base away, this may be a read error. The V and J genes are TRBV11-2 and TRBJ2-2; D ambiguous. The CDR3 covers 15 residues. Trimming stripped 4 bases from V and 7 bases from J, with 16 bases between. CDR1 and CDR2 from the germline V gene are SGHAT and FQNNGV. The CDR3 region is CASSSPASVGGELFF. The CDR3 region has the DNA TGTGCCAGCAGCTCCCCGGCCTCGGTCGGCGGGGAGCTGTTTTTT.

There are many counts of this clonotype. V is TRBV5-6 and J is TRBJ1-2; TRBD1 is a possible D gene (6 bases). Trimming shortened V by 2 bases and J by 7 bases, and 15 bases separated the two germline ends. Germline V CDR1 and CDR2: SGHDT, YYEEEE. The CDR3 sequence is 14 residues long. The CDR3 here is CASSFGGASGGYTF. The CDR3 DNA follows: TGTGCCAGCAGCTTCGGGGGGGCAAGTGGTGGCTACACCTTC.